The clone carrying this T cell receptor beta chain appeared once. The method was immunoSEQ multiplex PCR; TCRdb's version includes in-frame clones alone and lacks a portion of them. The sample lists approximately 280,000 clones, around 85% seen once, with less than 1.2% in the top ten. The source of the sample is a study of cytomegalovirus exposure and HLA in healthy donors. This sequence was found in a woman in her late teens or twenties in good health and CMV-seronegative. The specimen was PBMCs.

The CDR3 DNA follows: TGTGCCAGCAGCCCCCGGGACAGGGAGATACGGCAGCCCCAGCATTTT. It encodes CASSPRDREIRQPQHF. This chain joins TRBV7-8 and TRBJ1-5, with 9 bases identical to TRBD1. V lost 5 bases to trimming and J lost 7 bases; unmatched junction nucleotides: 12. The CDR3 runs 16 residues. Germline assignment: CDR1 SGHVS and CDR2 FQNEAQ.